This T cell receptor (beta chain) came from a study of shared clonotypes between healthy human individuals. Study findings and constraints: The generation probabilities recorded for non-shared clonotypes fell below those of clonotypes shared by all four donors.

A word on this clone: Its matching antigen is unknown. At the DNA level, this CDR3 is encoded by other sequences in the same sample as well.

This CDR3 is 13 amino acids long. V lost 0 bases and J lost 7, with 9 bases in between. Germline V gene lookup returns CDR1 SEHNR and CDR2 FQNEAQ (reference sequence). TCRdb keeps only in-frame clones here, not all; method: immunoSEQ multiplex PCR. The sample has a few million clones; 85% to 95% are singletons. Sequenced material: naive CD4+ T cells from PBMCs. Stated subset: CD45RA+ positively selected. The TCR was taken from a young man in good health. Some clones in this sample may be carry-over from other donors' samples. The chain uses TRBV7-9 and TRBJ1-2; D possibly corresponds to TRBD1 (6 bases). CDR3 DNA: TGTGCCAGCAGCTTAGCACAGGGCGGTGGCTACACCTTC. The encoded protein is CASSLAQGGGYTF. Supplemented by reference TRBV7-9 and TRBJ1-2, the full variable domain reads DTGVSQNPRHKITKRGQNVTFRCDPISEHNRLYWYRQTLGQGPEFLTYFQNEAQLEKSRLLSDRFSAERPKGSFSTLEIQRTEQGDSAMYLCASSLAQGGGYTFGSGTRLTVV.